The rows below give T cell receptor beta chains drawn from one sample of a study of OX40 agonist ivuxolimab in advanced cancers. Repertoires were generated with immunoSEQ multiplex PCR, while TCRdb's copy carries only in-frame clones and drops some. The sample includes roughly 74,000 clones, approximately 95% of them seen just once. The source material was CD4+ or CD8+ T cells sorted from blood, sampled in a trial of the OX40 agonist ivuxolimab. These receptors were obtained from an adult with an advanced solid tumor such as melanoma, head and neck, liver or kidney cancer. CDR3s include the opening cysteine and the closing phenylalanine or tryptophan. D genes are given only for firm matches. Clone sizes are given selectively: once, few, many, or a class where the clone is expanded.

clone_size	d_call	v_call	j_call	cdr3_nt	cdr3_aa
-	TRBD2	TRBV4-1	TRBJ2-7	TGCGCCAGCAGCCGGGGACTAGCGGGAGAAAGCGAGCAGTACTTC	CASSRGLAGESEQYF
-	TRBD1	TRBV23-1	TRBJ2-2	TGCGCCAGCAGTTCCGGGACAGGAGTTCCCGGGGAGCTGTTTTTT	CASSSGTGVPGELFF
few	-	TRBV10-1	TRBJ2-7	TGCGCCAGCAGTGAGTCGGGTAACGAGCAGTACTTC	CASSESGNEQYF
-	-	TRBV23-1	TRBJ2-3	TGCGCCAGCAGTCAATCTTGGGAGGCTGTATCCACAGATACGCAGTATTTT	CASSQSWEAVSTDTQYF
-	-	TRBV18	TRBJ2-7	TGTGCCAGCTCACCACGCGAGAATGCAGACGAGCAGTACTTC	CASSPRENADEQYF
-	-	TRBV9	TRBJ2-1	TGTGCCAGCAGCGCTGTCCATAGCTCCTACAATGAGCAGTTCTTC	CASSAVHSSYNEQFF
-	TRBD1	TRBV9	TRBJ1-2	TGTGCCAGCAGCGTCCGGGACAGGGACAGGAAAGGGAACTATGGCTACACCTTC	CASSVRDRDRKGNYGYTF
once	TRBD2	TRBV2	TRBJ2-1	TGTGCCAGCAGCACCGGACTAGCGGGATGGGATGAGCAGTTCTTC	CASSTGLAGWDEQFF
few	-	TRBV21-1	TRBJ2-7	TGTGCCAGCATTGGAGACGAGCAGTACTTC	CASIGDEQYF
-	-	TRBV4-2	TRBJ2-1	TGTGCCAGCAGCCAAGAAATTTTTAGCCACAATGAGCAGTTCTTC	CASSQEIFSHNEQFF
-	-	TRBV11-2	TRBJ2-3	TGTGCCAGCAGCCTGAGGAGCTCCCCGGATACGCAGTATTTT	CASSLRSSPDTQYF
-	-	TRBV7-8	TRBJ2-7	TGTGCCAGCAGCCCAGGACCCCAGAGAGCCTCCTACGAGCAGTACTTC	CASSPGPQRASYEQYF